The 18 T cell receptor beta chains below come from one sample, sequenced in a study of shared clonotypes between healthy human individuals. The method was immunoSEQ multiplex PCR; TCRdb's version includes in-frame clones alone and lacks a portion of them. The top ten hold 1.5% to 2% of the sample, which has around 700,000 clones, around 78% seen once. The source material was memory CD4+ T cells sorted from blood. Subset described: CD45RA-negative fraction. The receptors come from a woman between 25 and 40 years old in good health.

The CDR3 is CASSVGWTSLLTETQYF. CDR3 sequence (DNA): TGTGCCAGCAGCGTAGGCTGGACTAGTCTGTTAACGGAGACCCAGTACTTC. The rearrangement links TRBV9 to TRBJ2-5; TRBD2 matches at 7 bases. This CDR3 comprises 17 residues. The V gene's germline CDR1 is SGDLS and CDR2 YYNGEE. Germline trimming cut 0 bases from V and 5 bases from J; bases unmatched to any gene: 13. The entire variable domain, with the rest obtained from reference TRBV9 and TRBJ2-5, is as follows: DSGVTQTPKHLITATGQRVTLRCSPRSGDLSVYWYQQSLDQGLQFLIQYYNGEERAKGNILERFSAQQFPDLHSELNLSSLELGDSALYFCASSVGWTSLLTETQYFGPGTRLLVL.

The CDR3 DNA follows: TGCGCCAGCAGCTTTCGACTAGCGGGAGGAGATACGCAGTATTTT. Encoded protein: CASSFRLAGGDTQYF. This sequence joins TRBV5-1 and TRBJ2-3, with 13 bases aligning to TRBD2. V trimming: 2 bases; J trimming: 5 bases; junction bases outside the gene matches: 2. The CDR3 covers 15 residues. Germline values: CDR1 SGHRS, CDR2 YFSETQ.

CDR3 residues: CASRAEGSGTFF. In DNA form, the CDR3 reads TGTGCCAGCAGGGCTGAGGGGAGTGGAACTTTCTTT. The gene calls are TRBV2 and TRBJ1-1; D perhaps matches TRBD1 (5 bases). CDR1 SNHLY and CDR2 FYNNEI come from the germline V gene. Deletions cut 6 bases from V and 12 bases from J, with 17 bases between. The CDR3 totals 12 residues.

This rearrangement joins TRBV6-1 to TRBJ1-5, with 7 bases matching TRBD1. CDR3 length equals 13 residues. The V and J ends lost 8 bases and 6 bases, in that order; junction bases with no gene match: 7. The germline gives CDR1 MNHNS, CDR2 SASEGT. For the CDR3, the DNA is TGTGCCAGCCTAGGGGGCGAAATTCAGCCCCAGCATTTT. Translated: CASLGGEIQPQHF.

Ten or more counts support this clone. CDR3 residues: CASSIELASAAGELFF. The CDR3 DNA follows: TGTGCCAGTAGTATAGAACTAGCGAGCGCGGCCGGGGAGCTGTTTTTT. V gene TRBV19 combines with J gene TRBJ2-2; 7 nucleotides align to TRBD2. The V segment lost 0 bases and the J segment 6 bases; nucleotides outside the gene matches: 7. CDR3 length: 16 residues. Germline lookup yields CDR1 LNHDA and CDR2 SQIVND (reference sequence).

For the CDR3, the DNA is TGTGCCAGCAGCGCCGCGACAGGGCACACTGAAGCTTTCTTT. It yields the protein CASSAATGHTEAFF. The V and J genes are TRBV11-2 and TRBJ1-1, with 7 bases aligning to TRBD1. This CDR3 is 14 amino acids long. The junction had 6 bases not matched to a gene; V was cut back by 5 bases and J by 3 bases. CDR1 and CDR2 from the germline V gene are SGHAT and FQNNGV.

The V and J genes are TRBV14 and TRBJ2-1; D perhaps matches TRBD1 (5 bases). Looked up from germline, CDR1 is SGHDN and CDR2 is FVKESK. Trimming removed 0 bases from V and 4 bases from J, with 25 bases in between. This CDR3 region has 20 residues. CDR3 DNA sequence: TGTGCCAGCAGCCAAGAATGGTGGCAGGGATTAAGCCCCGTTTACAATGAGCAGTTCTTC. Residues: CASSQEWWQGLSPVYNEQFF.

CDR3 DNA sequence: TGCGCCAGCAGTTATGACGACCTGACTAGCGGGAGCCCCAAGCAGTTCTTC. Protein sequence: CASSYDDLTSGSPKQFF. The chain couples TRBV5-1 to TRBJ2-1, with 12 bases aligning to TRBD2. This CDR3 is 17 amino acids long. CDR1 is SGHRS and CDR2 is YFSETQ in the germline V gene. V lost 5 bases, J lost 11 bases, and 17 bases stayed unmatched.

This clone was detected a few times. The chain has TRBV2 and TRBJ2-7, with 7 nucleotides matching TRBD1. The CDR3 has 12 residues. Trimming cost V 4 bases and J 6 bases; bases outside gene matches: 3. Per the germline V gene, CDR1 is SNHLY and CDR2 is FYNNEI. The CDR3 DNA is TGTGCCAGCAGTGGACAGGGCTCCGAGCAGTACTTC. It codes for CASSGQGSEQYF.

The CDR3 sequence: CASSSVEQETQYF. For the CDR3, the DNA is TGTGCCAGCAGTTCAGTGGAGCAAGAGACCCAGTACTTC. The chain joins TRBV6-1 to TRBJ2-5, with D uncertain. The CDR3 length is 13 residues. Trimming stripped 5 bases from V and 2 bases from J, with 9 bases between. CDR1 MNHNS and CDR2 SASEGT come from the germline V gene.

The chain joins TRBV11-2 to TRBJ2-7, with 14 bases lining up with TRBD2. Germline trimming cut 5 bases from V and 6 bases from J; bases unmatched to any gene: 9. This CDR3 has 16 residues. Germline CDR1 reads SGHAT; CDR2 reads FQNNGV. CDR3 loop: CASSRGGLAGEGEQYF. Written as DNA, the CDR3 is TGTGCCAGCAGCCGAGGGGGACTAGCGGGAGAGGGCGAGCAGTACTTC.

The table lists this clone with a count of one. The chain is built from TRBV6-5 and TRBJ2-7; 9 bases align to TRBD1. V was pared by 4 bases and J by 9 bases, with 13 bases of the junction left unmatched. This CDR3 is 15 amino acids long. Germline V CDR1 and CDR2: MNHEY, SVGAGI. The CDR3 coding sequence is TGTGCCAGCAGTTCTGGACAGGGGACCCCTACGGGGCAGTACTTC. As protein: CASSSGQGTPTGQYF.

Only a few counts were recorded for this clone. The sample has other DNA sequences that encode this CDR3 too. This chain uses TRBV15 with TRBJ2-3, with D unresolved. V was clipped by 0 bases and J by 1 base, with 5 bases between them. Germline V lookup: CDR1 LNHNV, CDR2 YYDKDF (reference sequence). There are 14 residues in the CDR3. DNA for the CDR3: TGTGCCACCAGCAGAGATCGTGGCACAGATACGCAGTATTTT. This gives the protein CATSRDRGTDTQYF. The full variable domain, rest sourced from reference TRBV15 and TRBJ2-3, is DAMVIQNPRYQVTQFGKPVTLSCSQTLNHNVMYWYQQKSSQAPKLLFHYYDKDFNNEADTPDNFQSRRPNTSFCFLDIRSPGLGDTAMYLCATSRDRGTDTQYFGPGTRLTVL.

The chain couples TRBV29-1 to TRBJ1-3, with D hard to call. CDR3 length: 11 residues. Germline CDR1 reads SQVTM; CDR2 reads ANQGSEA. V was cut by 7 bases and J by 1 base, with 5 bases left in between. Here the CDR3 DNA reads TGCAGCGCGAGTTCTGGAAACACCATATATTTT. This gives the protein CSASSGNTIYF.

This clone was picked up one time. Other DNA sequences of this sample code for an identical CDR3. The V gene is TRBV7-8, the J gene TRBJ1-1, with TRBD1 as a possible D gene (5 bases). Germline V lookup: CDR1 SGHVS, CDR2 FQNEAQ. Trimming took off 5 bases at V and 4 bases at J, with 11 bases between the two ends. CDR3 size: 13 residues. The CDR3 DNA is TGTGCCAGCAGCCCCAGGGAAGGCACTGAAGCTTTCTTT. It specifies CASSPREGTEAFF.

As concerns this clone: Other DNA sequences from this sample encode an identical CDR3 as well. The rearrangement uses TRBV7-9 and TRBJ2-1; TRBD2 agrees at 8 bases. CDR1 and CDR2 (germline): SEHNR, FQNEAQ (reference sequence). The CDR3 sequence is 16 residues long. The J segment lost 2 bases and the V segment lost 5 bases, leaving 8 bases of the junction unmatched. The DNA for the CDR3 is TGTGCCAGCAGCCCCCGGGGGGGAAGCGCCTACAATGAGCAGTTCTTC. It encodes CASSPRGGSAYNEQFF.

The chain is built from TRBV6-5 and TRBJ1-6; a weak D match, TRBD1 (5 bases). This CDR3 contains 14 residues. CDR1 and CDR2 from the germline V gene are MNHEY and SVGAGI. V lost 6 bases and J lost 8, with 14 bases in between. CDR3 in DNA: TGTGCCAGCAGAACCGGGACCAGTGATTCACCCCTCCACTTT. It yields the protein CASRTGTSDSPLHF.

The chain couples TRBV27 to TRBJ1-1, with a possible D match to TRBD1 (6 bases). Germline V gives CDR1 MNHEY, CDR2 SMNVEV (reference sequence). The CDR3 has 15 amino acids. The ends were cut back, 2 bases at V and 3 bases at J, with 13 bases in the middle. The CDR3 nucleotides read TGTGCCAGCAGTTTAGATCGGAGGGGGGACACTGAAGCTTTCTTT. Amino acid sequence: CASSLDRRGDTEAFF.